This T cell receptor (beta chain) comes out of a study of cytomegalovirus exposure and HLA in healthy donors. V lost 1 base to trimming and J lost 6 bases; unmatched junction nucleotides: 9. The V gene's germline CDR1 is SGHTA and CDR2 FQGNSA. The CDR3 is 16 residues long. PCR was performed using 60 Vbeta and 13 Jbeta primers. TCRdb keeps only in-frame clones here, not all; method: immunoSEQ multiplex PCR. The sample includes about 200,000 clones, around 78% seen only once; the top ten take roughly 2%. Material: PBMCs. This chain uses TRBV7-2 with TRBJ2-1; 7 bases match TRBD2. The clonotype originates from a man aged 25-40 years in good health and CMV-seronegative. The CDR3 DNA is TGTGCCAGCAGCTTAGAGGTCGCCCCGGGGGGCAATGAGCAGTTCTTC. It specifies CASSLEVAPGGNEQFF.